This TCR beta chain appears in the sequencing data of a study of T-cell reconstitution after alpha-beta-depleted transplantation in children. The CDR3 is made up of 15 amino acids. Trimming stripped 5 bases from V and 3 bases from J, with 17 bases between. The V gene's germline CDR1 is SGHRS and CDR2 YFSETQ. As it was prepared, the TCRbeta library received unique molecular identifiers. MiXCR, run by TCRdb on the PCR reads, gives a single entry per CDR3 protein. The data contain about 900,000 distinct CDR3 sequences, roughly 29% of them singletons. Study-level points and caveats: At around two months after transplant, the alpha-beta T cells were reportedly derived from several hundred expanded clones that came from non-depleted graft cells.

For this clonotype: Its antigen is still unknown.

The chain combines TRBV5-1 with TRBJ1-1; no clear D gene. This TCR came from a boy less than two years old who had a stem cell transplant for SCID, so the T cells may come from the graft donor. The starting material was PBMCs, mostly from graft donor cells, obtained 360 days after TCRalphabeta/CD19-depleted stem cell transplant. Here the CDR3 DNA reads TGCGCCAGCAGAGCGACACAAGGATCCTACACTGAAGCTTTCTTT. It specifies CASRATQGSYTEAFF.